This is a list of T cell receptor beta chains from one sample in a study of T-cell reconstitution after alpha-beta-depleted transplantation in children. TCRdb itself ran the PCR reads through MiXCR, one entry per CDR3 protein. The table lists fewer than 550,000 distinct CDR3 sequences, roughly 11% of them singletons, with about 14% in the top ten. This material consisted of PBMCs, mostly from graft donor cells, taken 180 days after TCRalphabeta/CD19-depleted stem cell transplant. These receptors all come from a female patient between 2 and 10 years old who had a stem cell transplant for aplastic anemia, so the T cells may come from the graft donor. The conserved cysteine and the conserved F or W are not part of the CDR3 here.

v_call,cdr3_aa
TRBV6-2/TRBV6-3,ASSRSPARVGETQY
TRBV10-3,ATSSGRTGGLVNTEAF
TRBV21-1,ASSKGQGAGDTQY
TRBV28,ASSPPPHTEAF
TRBV15,ATSKVTGGEKLF
TRBV28,ASSFPTGRLNTEAF
TRBV7-9,ASSPDGATQY
TRBV7-9,ASSLAGRGSRNQPQH
TRBV4-3,ASSPRAISYEQY
TRBV28,ASSLRPALGSYEQY
TRBV12-3/TRBV12-4,ASSLELAGVEDTQY
TRBV28,ASSWGDPTYEQY
TRBV29-1,SVEGGVWANVLT
TRBV18,ASSPEGTANEKLF
TRBV24-1,ATSLGTGSRQETQY
TRBV29-1,SVEDLWANRLF
TRBV28,ASSLTFVSGNTIY
TRBV5-1,ASRAGCHEQF
TRBV6-2/TRBV6-3,ASSSSPNSGELF
TRBV5-1,GSSFTGGPSADTQY